This T cell receptor (beta chain) comes out of a study of blood T cell repertoires in COVID-19. The overall study: The analysed material was cDNA or gDNA that came from T cells, B-cell-depleted T cells, or PBMCs.

The length of the CDR3 is 17 residues. CDR1 SGHKS and CDR2 YYEKEE come from the germline V gene (reference sequence). V was shortened by 5 bases and J by 0 bases, with 15 bases between the two germline ends. Some clones are missing from TCRdb's copy, which holds only in-frame ones; the method was immunoSEQ multiplex PCR. The data show fewer than 250,000 clones, about 87% seen once. This clonotype was sampled from a man aged 70 or older with acute or convalescent COVID-19. The chain combines TRBV5-5 with TRBJ2-6; tentatively, D is TRBD2 (6 bases). The sequenced material came from peripheral blood. CDR3 region: CASSPEGPTSGANVLTF. As DNA, the CDR3 is TGTGCCAGCAGTCCGGAGGGCCCCACCTCTGGGGCCAACGTCCTGACTTTC.